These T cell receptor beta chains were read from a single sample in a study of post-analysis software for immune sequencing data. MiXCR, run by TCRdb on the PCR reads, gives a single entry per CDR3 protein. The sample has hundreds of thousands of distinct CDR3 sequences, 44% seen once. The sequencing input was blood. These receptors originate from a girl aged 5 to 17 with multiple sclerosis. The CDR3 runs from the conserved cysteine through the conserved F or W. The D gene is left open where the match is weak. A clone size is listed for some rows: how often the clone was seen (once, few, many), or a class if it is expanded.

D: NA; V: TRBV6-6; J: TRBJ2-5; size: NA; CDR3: CASKRQDYQETQYF; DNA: TGTGCCAGCAAGCGACAGGACTACCAAGAGACCCAGTACTTC
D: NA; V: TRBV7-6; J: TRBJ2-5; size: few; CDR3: CASSRGPSVQETQYF; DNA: TGTGCCAGCAGCCGTGGCCCTAGCGTACAAGAGACCCAGTACTTC
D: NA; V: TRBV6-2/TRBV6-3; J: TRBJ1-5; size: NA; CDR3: CASSSFRGVQPQHF; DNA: TGTGCCAGCAGTTCCTTCCGGGGGGTACAGCCCCAGCATTTT
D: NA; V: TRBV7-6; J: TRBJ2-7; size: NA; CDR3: CASSLAQGPPYEQYF; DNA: TGTGCCAGCAGCTTAGCCCAGGGCCCTCCCTACGAGCAGTACTTC
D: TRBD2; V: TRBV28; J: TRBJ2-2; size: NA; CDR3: CASSLSGRASTGELFF; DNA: TGTGCCAGCAGCCTCAGCGGGAGGGCGAGCACCGGGGAGCTGTTTTTT
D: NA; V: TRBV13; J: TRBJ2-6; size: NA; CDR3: CASSSRTGSGANVLTF; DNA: TGTGCCAGCAGCTCTAGAACAGGGTCTGGGGCCAACGTCCTGACTTTC
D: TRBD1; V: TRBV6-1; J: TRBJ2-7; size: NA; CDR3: CASGVTGKGYEQYF; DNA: TGTGCCAGCGGGGTGACAGGGAAAGGCTACGAGCAGTACTTC
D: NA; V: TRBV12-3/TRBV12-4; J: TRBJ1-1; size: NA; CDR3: CASSGTPNTEAFF; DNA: TGTGCCAGCAGTGGGACACCGAACACTGAAGCTTTCTTT
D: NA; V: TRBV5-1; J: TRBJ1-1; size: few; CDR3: CASSLVGVSNTEAFF; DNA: TGCGCCAGCAGCTTGGTAGGTGTGTCGAACACTGAAGCTTTCTTT
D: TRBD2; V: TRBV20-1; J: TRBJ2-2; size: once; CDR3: CSAPGGANTGELFF; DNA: TGCAGTGCTCCCGGGGGGGCCAACACCGGGGAGCTGTTTTTT
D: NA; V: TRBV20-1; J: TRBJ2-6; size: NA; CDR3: CSARGQTSGANVLTF; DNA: TGCAGTGCTAGAGGGCAGACCTCTGGGGCCAACGTCCTGACTTTC
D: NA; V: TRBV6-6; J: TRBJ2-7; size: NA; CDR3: CARSYETRRYEQYF; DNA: TGTGCCAGAAGTTACGAGACAAGGAGATACGAGCAGTACTTC
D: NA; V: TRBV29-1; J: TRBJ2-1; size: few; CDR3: CSVGTRLDGNEQFF; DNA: TGCAGCGTTGGAACCAGACTAGACGGCAATGAGCAGTTCTTC
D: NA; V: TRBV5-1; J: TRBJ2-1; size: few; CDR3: CASSSTATLARHEQFF; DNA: TGCGCCAGCAGCTCGACAGCGACCCTGGCAAGACATGAGCAGTTCTTC
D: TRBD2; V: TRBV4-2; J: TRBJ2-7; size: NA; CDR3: CASSQAGGNSYEQYF; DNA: TGTGCCAGCAGCCAAGCCGGGGGGAACTCCTACGAGCAGTACTTC
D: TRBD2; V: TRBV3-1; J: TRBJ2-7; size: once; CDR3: CASSLRTSGRIPPREQYF; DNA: TGTGCCAGCAGCCTTAGGACTAGCGGGAGAATCCCCCCCAGGGAGCAGTACTTC
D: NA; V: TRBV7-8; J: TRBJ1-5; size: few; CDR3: CASSLDRISNQPQHF; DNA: TGTGCCAGCAGCTTAGATCGGATTAGCAATCAGCCCCAGCATTTT
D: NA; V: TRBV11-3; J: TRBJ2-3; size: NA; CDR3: CASSYYEESTDTQYF; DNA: TGTGCCAGCAGCTACTATGAGGAGAGCACAGATACGCAGTATTTT
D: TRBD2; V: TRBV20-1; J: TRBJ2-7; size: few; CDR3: CSASLAGGARKQYF; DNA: TGCAGTGCTTCTCTAGCGGGGGGGGCGAGGAAGCAGTACTTC
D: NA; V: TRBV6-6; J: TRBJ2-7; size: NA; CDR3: CASSRDTQYF; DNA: TGTGCCAGCAGCCGGGACACACAGTACTTC
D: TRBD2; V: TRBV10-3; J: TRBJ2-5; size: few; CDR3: CAIRVAGAGKETQYF; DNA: TGTGCCATCAGGGTAGCGGGAGCGGGGAAAGAGACCCAGTACTTC
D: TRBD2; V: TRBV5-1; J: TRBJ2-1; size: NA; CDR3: CASSLELAKSYNEQFF; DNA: TGCGCCAGCAGCTTGGAACTAGCGAAGTCCTACAATGAGCAGTTCTTC
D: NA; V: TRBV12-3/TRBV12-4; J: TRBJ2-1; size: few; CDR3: CASSPTGTDYNEQFF; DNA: TGTGCCAGCAGTCCTACCGGGACTGACTACAATGAGCAGTTCTTC
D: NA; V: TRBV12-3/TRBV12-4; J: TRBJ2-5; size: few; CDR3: CASSFFGYQETQYF; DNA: TGTGCCAGCAGTTTTTTCGGTTACCAAGAGACCCAGTACTTC
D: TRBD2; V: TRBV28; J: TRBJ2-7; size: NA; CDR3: CASRSGALEQYF; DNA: TGTGCCAGCCGTAGCGGGGCCCTCGAGCAGTACTTC
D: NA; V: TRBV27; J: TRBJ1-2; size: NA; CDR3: CASPADPRRIVGYTF; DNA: TGTGCCAGCCCCGCGGACCCCCGCAGGATAGTAGGCTACACCTTC
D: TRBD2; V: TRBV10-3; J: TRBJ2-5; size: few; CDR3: CAISSLTAGVPETQYF; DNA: TGTGCCATCAGCTCTCTGACGGCGGGGGTCCCAGAGACCCAGTACTTC
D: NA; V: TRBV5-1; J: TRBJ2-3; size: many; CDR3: CASSLGGTSTDTQYF; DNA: TGCGCCAGCAGCTTGGGCGGGACTTCCACAGATACGCAGTATTTT
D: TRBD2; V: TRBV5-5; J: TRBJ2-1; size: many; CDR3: CASSLGTSGEYNEQFF; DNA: TGTGCCAGCAGCTTGGGGACTAGCGGGGAGTACAATGAGCAGTTCTTC
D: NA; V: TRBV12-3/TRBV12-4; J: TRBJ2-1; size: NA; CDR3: CASSLVGDYNEQFF; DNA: TGTGCCAGCAGTTTAGTGGGCGATTACAATGAGCAGTTCTTC
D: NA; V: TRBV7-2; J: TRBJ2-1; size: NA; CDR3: CASSPPMYEQFF; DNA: TGTGCCAGCAGCCCCCCAATGTATGAGCAGTTCTTC
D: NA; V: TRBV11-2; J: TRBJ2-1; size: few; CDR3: CASSQGVAVGEQFF; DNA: TGTGCCAGCAGCCAAGGGGTGGCGGTTGGCGAGCAGTTCTTC
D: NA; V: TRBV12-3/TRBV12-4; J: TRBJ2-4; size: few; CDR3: CASSPWGNSKNIQYF; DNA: TGTGCCAGCAGTCCGTGGGGGAACTCCAAAAACATTCAGTACTTC
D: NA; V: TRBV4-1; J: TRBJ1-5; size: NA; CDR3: CASSPGQLLANQPQHF; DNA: TGCGCCAGCAGCCCGGGACAACTCCTTGCCAATCAGCCCCAGCATTTT
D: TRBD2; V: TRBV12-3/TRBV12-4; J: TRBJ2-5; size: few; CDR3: CASRPGTSAQETQYF; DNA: TGTGCCAGCAGACCGGGGACTAGCGCGCAAGAGACCCAGTACTTC
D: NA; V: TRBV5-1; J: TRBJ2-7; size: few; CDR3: CASSLEITYEQYF; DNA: TGCGCCAGCAGCTTGGAAATCACCTACGAGCAGTACTTC
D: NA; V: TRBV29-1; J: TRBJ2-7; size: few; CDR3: CSVSPDGTYEQYF; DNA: TGCAGCGTGTCTCCTGACGGAACCTACGAGCAGTACTTC
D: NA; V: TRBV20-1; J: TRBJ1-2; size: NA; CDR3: CSARDDSGPSDGYTF; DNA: TGCAGTGCTAGAGATGATTCCGGCCCCTCTGATGGCTACACCTTC
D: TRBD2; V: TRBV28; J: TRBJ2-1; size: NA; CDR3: CASSSDWTSGRGNEQFF; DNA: TGTGCCAGCAGTTCGGATTGGACTAGCGGGAGAGGGAATGAGCAGTTCTTC
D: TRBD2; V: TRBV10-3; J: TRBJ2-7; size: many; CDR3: CAIRTGTSGTYEQYF; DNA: TGTGCCATCAGAACCGGGACTAGCGGTACCTACGAGCAGTACTTC
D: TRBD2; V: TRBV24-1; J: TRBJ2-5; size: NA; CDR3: CATSDWGRGAPMETQYF; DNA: TGTGCCACCAGTGATTGGGGGCGGGGGGCTCCGATGGAGACCCAGTACTTC
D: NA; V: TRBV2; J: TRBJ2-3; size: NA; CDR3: CASSESGGTDTQYF; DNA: TGTGCCAGCAGTGAGTCGGGGGGCACAGATACGCAGTATTTT
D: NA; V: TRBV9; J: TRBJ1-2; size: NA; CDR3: CASSPRLDAGGYTF; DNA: TGTGCCAGCAGCCCGAGGTTAGACGCCGGGGGCTACACCTTC
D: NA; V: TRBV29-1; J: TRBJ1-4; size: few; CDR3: CSVGHSGPEKLFF; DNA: TGCAGCGTTGGGCACTCGGGACCCGAAAAACTGTTTTTT
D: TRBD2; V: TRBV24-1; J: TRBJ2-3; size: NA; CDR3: CATSDALAGVEDTQYF; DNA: TGTGCCACCAGTGATGCACTAGCGGGAGTAGAAGATACGCAGTATTTT
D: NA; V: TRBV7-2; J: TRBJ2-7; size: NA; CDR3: CASSHRDGSYEQYF; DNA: TGTGCCAGCAGCCATAGGGACGGGTCCTACGAGCAGTACTTC
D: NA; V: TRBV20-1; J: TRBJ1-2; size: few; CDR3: CSDMGPQNSYGYTF; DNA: TGCAGTGACATGGGCCCTCAAAATAGCTATGGCTACACCTTC
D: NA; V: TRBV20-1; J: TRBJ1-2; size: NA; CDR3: CSARGRREHYGYTF; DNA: TGCAGTGCTAGAGGAAGGAGGGAGCACTATGGCTACACCTTC
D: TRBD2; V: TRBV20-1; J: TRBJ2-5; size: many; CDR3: CSARDGGGEKQETQYF; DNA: TGCAGTGCTAGAGATGGGGGAGGGGAAAAACAAGAGACCCAGTACTTC
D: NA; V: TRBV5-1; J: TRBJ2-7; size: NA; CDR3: CASSLGAVVGYEQYF; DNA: TGCGCCAGCAGCTTAGGCGCGGTGGTAGGCTACGAGCAGTACTTC
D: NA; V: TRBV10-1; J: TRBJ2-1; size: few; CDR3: CASSESVGTNEQFF; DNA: TGCGCCAGCAGTGAGAGTGTGGGGACCAATGAGCAGTTCTTC
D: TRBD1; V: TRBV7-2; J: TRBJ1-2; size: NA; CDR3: CASSNTGDYYGYTF; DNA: TGTGCCAGCAGCAATACAGGGGATTACTATGGCTACACCTTC
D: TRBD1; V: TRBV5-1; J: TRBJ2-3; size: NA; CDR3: CASSFTGAPNTDTQYF; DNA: TGCGCCAGCAGCTTTACAGGGGCGCCCAACACAGATACGCAGTATTTT
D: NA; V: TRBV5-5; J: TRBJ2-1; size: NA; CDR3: CASTSHSSPYNEQFF; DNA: TGTGCCAGCACATCACACAGTTCGCCTTACAATGAGCAGTTCTTC